A single sample gave rise to the 24 T cell receptor beta chains below, sequenced in a study. Each CDR3 protein gets one entry after TCRdb re-called the 5' RACE reads with MiXCR. The sample lists some 62,000 distinct CDR3 sequences, roughly 30% occurring once. Material: tumor-infiltrating naive CD4+ T cells sorted from the breast tumor. As to subset: naive CD4+ T cells, CD4+CD45RA+CD25-. Receptors originate from a female donor with breast cancer.

Written as DNA, the CDR3 is TGTGCCAGGAGCCCCCAGGGGGGGTTGGGAAACACCATATATTTT. It specifies CARSPQGGLGNTIYF. The chain combines TRBV7-2 with TRBJ1-3, with TRBD1 identical over 7 bases. Per germline, CDR1 SGHTA and CDR2 FQGNSA. The CDR3 covers 15 residues. Trimming at V came to 9 bases and at J to 4 bases, leaving 12 bases not matched to a gene. Based on the CDR3 plus reference TRBV7-2 and TRBJ1-3, the full variable domain is GAGVSQSPSNKVTEKGKDVELRCDPISGHTALYWYRQSLGQGLEFLIYFQGNSAPDKSGLPSDRFSAERTGGSVSTLTIQRTQQEDSAVYLCARSPQGGLGNTIYFGEGSWLTVV.

The genes are TRBV6-5 and TRBJ2-4; D call uncertain. V was shortened by 5 bases and J by 7 bases, with 15 bases between the two germline ends. This CDR3 spans 14 amino acids. CDR1 is MNHEY and CDR2 is SVGAGI in the germline V gene. CDR3 loop: CASSPRPTVNIQYF. The CDR3 DNA follows: TGTGCCAGCAGTCCCAGGCCCACGGTGAACATTCAGTACTTC.

Details on this clonotype: A much bigger clone sits one base away, suggesting this may be a read error. J is TRBJ1-1 and V is TRBV20-1, with TRBD1 matching over 8 bases. The CDR3 contains 16 residues. From germline, CDR1 is DFQATT and CDR2 SNEGSKA (reference sequence). Here the CDR3 reads CSARIGQGALSTGAFF. Here the CDR3 DNA reads TGCAGTGCTAGAATCGGGCAGGGGGCGCTTAGCACTGGAGCTTTCTTT.

In this sample, this clonotype turned up a few times. This chain uses TRBV7-2 with TRBJ1-1, with a tentative D call TRBD1 (6 bases). CDR3 length: 14 residues. V shed 8 bases and J shed 7 bases, with 20 bases lying between them. Germline V lookup: CDR1 SGHTA, CDR2 FQGNSA. CDR3 DNA sequence: TGTGCCAGCGGAAGTGGGACACAGGGAAGTGAAGCTTTCTTT. This gives the protein CASGSGTQGSEAFF.

J is TRBJ2-1 and V is TRBV29-1; unclear D gene. This CDR3 is 11 amino acids long. Germline V gene lookup returns CDR1 SQVTM and CDR2 ANQGSEA. Trimming shortened V by 7 bases and J by 9 bases, and 13 bases separated the two germline ends. CDR3 nucleotides: TGCAGCGGAACTTTACTCGGTGAGCAGTTCTTC. This translates into CSGTLLGEQFF.

The chain joins TRBV6-1 to TRBJ1-3; a possible D gene is TRBD1 (6 bases). The ends were cut back, 6 bases at V and 4 bases at J, with 13 bases in the middle. The CDR3 runs 14 residues. Germline CDR1 and CDR2: MNHNS and SASEGT. The CDR3 region has the DNA TGTGCCAGCAGGCAGGGGACGTACGGAAACACCATATATTTT. It codes for CASRQGTYGNTIYF.

In this sample, this clonotype turned up many times. The gene calls are TRBV6-1 and TRBJ2-7, with a possible D match to TRBD2 (6 bases). This CDR3 region has 14 residues. Deletions cut 7 bases from V and 1 base from J, with 14 bases between. Germline V gives CDR1 MNHNS, CDR2 SASEGT. In nucleotides, the CDR3 is TGTGCCAGCAACTTTGGCGGGGTATCCTACGAGCAGTACTTC. Translation gives CASNFGGVSYEQYF.

This chain connects TRBV27 to TRBJ1-2; D possibly corresponds to TRBD1 (6 bases). The CDR3 has 14 residues. CDR1 and CDR2 (germline): MNHEY, SMNVEV (reference sequence). The V and J ends lost 5 bases and 7 bases respectively, with 17 bases between them. The CDR3 region has the DNA TGTGCCAGCAGTATTACCGGGACAAGCCGTGGCTACACCTTC. Protein sequence: CASSITGTSRGYTF.

The chain recombines TRBV12-3 or TRBV12-4 with TRBJ2-3; no clear D. Trimming cost V 2 bases and J 4 bases, with 4 bases left between them. CDR3 length: 12 residues. The CDR3 spells CASSLFSDTQYF. The CDR3 nucleotides are TGTGCCAGCAGTTTATTCTCAGATACGCAGTATTTT.

This clonotype was seen many times. This chain links TRBV6-5 with TRBJ2-1; no definite D call. Between the trimmed V and J ends, which lost 2 bases and 0 bases, there was a span of 8 bases. Germline CDR1 reads MNHEY; CDR2 reads SVGAGI. CDR3 length: 15 residues. In DNA form, the CDR3 reads TGTGCCAGCAGTTACGGGCGCAACTCCTACAATGAGCAGTTCTTC. Its protein is CASSYGRNSYNEQFF.

The chain is built from TRBV2 and TRBJ1-5; maybe TRBD1 (5 bases). The CDR3 runs to 15 residues. Trimming stripped 6 bases from V and 3 bases from J, with 15 bases between. Germline CDR1 reads SNHLY; CDR2 reads FYNNEI. The CDR3 region is CASSQVGGVNQPQHF. The DNA for the CDR3 is TGTGCCAGCAGCCAAGTAGGAGGGGTCAATCAGCCCCAGCATTTT. Supplemented by reference TRBV2 and TRBJ1-5, the full variable domain reads EPEVTQTPSHQVTQMGQEVILRCVPISNHLYFYWYRQILGQKVEFLVSFYNNEISEKSEIFDDQFSVERPDGSNFTLKIRSTKLEDSAMYFCASSQVGGVNQPQHFGDGTRLSIL.

This clonotype was counted a few times. The genes are TRBV7-3 and TRBJ2-1; D tentatively reads TRBD1 or TRBD2 (6 bases each). The V end was cut by 5 bases, the J end by 10 bases, with 18 bases between. The CDR3 is 14 residues long. The germline CDR1 and CDR2 sequences are SGHTA and FQGTGA. The CDR3 DNA sequence: TGTGCCAGCAGCAAGGGGGGATCAAGCTCAGAGCAGTTCTTC. It specifies CASSKGGSSSEQFF.

This clonotype turned up a few times. The chain recombines TRBV28 with TRBJ1-2, with 8 nucleotides matching TRBD1. The CDR3 is made up of 13 amino acids. Germline trimming cut 6 bases from V and 8 bases from J; bases unmatched to any gene: 8. Looked up from germline, CDR1 is MDHEN and CDR2 is SYDVKM. CDR3 sequence reads: CASSGQGAGGYTF. The CDR3 region has the DNA TGTGCCAGCAGCGGACAGGGTGCGGGCGGCTACACCTTC.

This chain links TRBV5-1 with TRBJ2-1; 7 bases are shared with TRBD2. Germline CDR1 is SGHRS and CDR2 is YFSETQ. V shed 4 bases, J shed 2 bases, and the junction held 6 bases outside the gene matches. The CDR3 has 15 amino acids. CDR3 in DNA: TGCGCCAGCAGCCTCGAAAGCGGGACCTACAATGAGCAGTTCTTC. Its translation is CASSLESGTYNEQFF.

This clonotype was seen a handful of times. J is TRBJ1-2 and V is TRBV7-9, with 9 nucleotides matching TRBD1. The CDR3 contains 15 residues. Germline CDR1 reads SEHNR; CDR2 reads FQNEAQ (reference sequence). Losses at the gene ends were 3 bases for V and 4 bases for J; bases not matched to a gene: 6. CDR3 bases: TGTGCCAGCAGCTTTCGCGGGACAGGGTTCTATGGCTACACCTTC. It encodes CASSFRGTGFYGYTF.

This clonotype was seen a few times. The rearrangement joins TRBV7-9 to TRBJ2-1, with 7 bases identical to TRBD1. Germline values: CDR1 SEHNR, CDR2 FQNEAQ (reference sequence). This CDR3 has 15 residues. After removal of 5 bases from V and 0 bases from J, the junction contained 4 bases not matched to a gene. This CDR3 reads CASSRRQGSYNEQFF. The CDR3 region has the DNA TGTGCCAGCAGCCGCAGACAGGGCTCCTACAATGAGCAGTTCTTC.

This chain joins TRBV24-1 and TRBJ2-7; D gene uncertain. The CDR3 has 14 residues. Deletions cut 5 bases from V and 6 bases from J, with 16 bases between. CDR1 is KGHDR, CDR2 SFDVKD, per germline. This chain's CDR3 is CATSADGYTLEQYF. DNA of the CDR3: TGTGCCACCAGTGCCGACGGTTATACCCTCGAGCAGTACTTC.

In its sample, this clonotype was seen a few times. J is TRBJ2-5 and V is TRBV27, with a tentative D call TRBD1 (5 bases). The CDR3 totals 13 residues. V lost 3 bases and J 5 bases, leaving 10 bases between the germline ends. The V gene's germline CDR1 is MNHEY and CDR2 SMNVEV (reference sequence). The CDR3 here is CASSFAGWETQYF. Written as DNA, the CDR3 is TGTGCCAGCAGTTTCGCAGGGTGGGAGACCCAGTACTTC.

This chain connects TRBV27 to TRBJ1-2; D ambiguous. This CDR3 is 13 amino acids long. Per the germline V gene, CDR1 is MNHEY and CDR2 is SMNVEV (reference sequence). Trimming stripped 5 bases from V and 5 bases from J, with 12 bases between. The CDR3 DNA reads as TGTGCCAGCAGTGCCAGGTGTAGGTATGGCTACACCTTC. This gives the protein CASSARCRYGYTF.

This clonotype was counted ten times or more. The rearrangement uses TRBV6-6 and TRBJ1-2; D is undetermined. Trimming shortened V by 2 bases and J by 2 bases, and 6 bases separated the two germline ends. This CDR3 has 13 amino acids. CDR1 and CDR2 from the germline V gene are MNHNY and SVGAGI (reference sequence). CDR3 amino acids: CASSYVQNYGYTF. CDR3 sequence (DNA): TGTGCCAGCAGTTACGTCCAGAACTATGGCTACACCTTC.

Regarding this clonotype: At one of its ends the junction is not consistent with the germline gene, which may arise from a read error. J is TRBJ2-1 and V is TRBV7-3, with TRBD2 matching 10 bases. Germline V gene lookup returns CDR1 SGHTA and CDR2 FQGTGA. The CDR3 runs to 15 residues. The CDR3 here is CASSLTSTSGQGQFF. The CDR3 bases are TGTGCCAGCAGCCTAACCTCGACTAGCGGGCAGGGCCAGTTCTTC.

This clonotype was recorded at least ten times. The genes are TRBV20-1 and TRBJ1-2, with D perhaps matching TRBD1 (6 bases). The CDR3 spans 13 residues. The V and J ends lost 4 bases and 5 bases respectively, with 14 bases between them. CDR1 is DFQATT and CDR2 is SNEGSKA in the germline V gene (reference sequence). The CDR3 DNA reads TGCAGTGCTACTGCCGGGACACCTTATGGCTACACCTTC. Encoded protein: CSATAGTPYGYTF.

This clonotype showed up many times. The chain's CDR3 is CASILGQGNDYTF. The CDR3 DNA is TGTGCCAGCATATTGGGACAGGGTAATGACTACACCTTC. The chain carries TRBV6-1 and TRBJ1-2; 9 bases map to TRBD1. Unmatched junction bases numbered 10, after V lost 7 bases and J lost 10 bases. The CDR3 length is 13 residues. Per germline, CDR1 MNHNS and CDR2 SASEGT.

In its sample, this clonotype was seen many times. The chain uses TRBV13 and TRBJ2-5, with D perhaps TRBD1 (6 bases). In germline, CDR1 is PRHDT, CDR2 FYEKMQ (reference sequence). Trimming stripped 5 bases from V and 5 bases from J, with 12 bases between. This CDR3 has 13 amino acids. CDR3 residues: CASSPSRGETQYF. CDR3 in DNA: TGTGCCAGCAGCCCTTCGAGGGGGGAGACCCAGTACTTC.